The subject of this entry is one T cell receptor beta chain. The V and J ends lost 4 bases and 7 bases, in that order; junction bases with no gene match: 11. Germline CDR1 and CDR2: SGDLS and YYNGEE. The CDR3 is 16 residues long. The age range of participants was 18 to 89 years, with residence in under 30 US areas. Clinical histories supplied by participants themselves formed the basis of cohort assignment. A PCR-confirmed or clinician-diagnosed COVID-19 case had contacted exposed participants within 2 weeks of entry. This entry belongs to a study of blood T cell repertoires in COVID-19. The repertoire was sequenced with immunoSEQ multiplex PCR; TCRdb's copy has only in-frame clones and lacks some. The table lists roughly 150,000 clones, approximately 80% of them singletons.

This receptor was obtained from a man in his 70s who had been exposed to COVID-19. The sequenced sample consisted of PBMCs or T cells enriched from blood (not recorded which). This chain uses TRBV9 with TRBJ2-1, with 10 nucleotides matching TRBD1. CDR3 bases: TGTGCCAGCAGCAAAAGCCGGGACAGGGGTAGTAATGAGCAGTTCTTC. Its translation is CASSKSRDRGSNEQFF. The full variable domain, rest sourced from reference TRBV9 and TRBJ2-1, is DSGVTQTPKHLITATGQRVTLRCSPRSGDLSVYWYQQSLDQGLQFLIQYYNGEERAKGNILERFSAQQFPDLHSELNLSSLELGDSALYFCASSKSRDRGSNEQFFGPGTRLTVL.